This entry lists 28 T cell receptor beta chains sequenced from one sample in a study of beta chain features in type 1 diabetes. The study, taken as a whole, reports: Among all four CD4+ subsets, Type 1 diabetes patients had TCRB CDR3s that were moderately but significantly shorter.

These receptors' targets are unknown. Investigators reverse transcribed all isolated RNA, so they sequenced expressed TCRB transcripts. Produced via immunoSEQ multiplex PCR; TCRdb's table is partial and in-frame only. The table has about 150,000 clones, around 9% seen once. Specimen: central memory CD4+ T cells from blood. The receptors derive from a woman between 25 and 40 years old with type 1 diabetes.

J is TRBJ1-2 and V is TRBV6-1; D perhaps matches TRBD1 (6 bases). Germline V gene lookup returns CDR1 MNHNS and CDR2 SASEGT. V lost 6 bases to trimming and J lost 3 bases, with 17 bases between them. The CDR3 has 15 residues. CDR3 protein: CASRGETGAHYGYTF. The CDR3 region has the DNA TGTGCCAGCAGAGGAGAGACAGGCGCTCACTATGGCTACACCTTC.

This clone was picked up a small number of times. The V gene is TRBV15, the J gene TRBJ1-6; D uncertain. CDR3 length: 13 residues. Per germline, CDR1 LNHNV and CDR2 YYDKDF (reference sequence). The V end was cut by 4 bases, the J end by 9 bases, with 10 bases between. This CDR3 reads CATSTVRGSPLHF. As DNA, the CDR3 is TGTGCCACCAGCACCGTTCGGGGTTCACCCCTCCACTTT. The full variable domain, in which reference TRBV15 and TRBJ1-6 provide the parts outside the CDR3, is DAMVIQNPRYQVTQFGKPVTLSCSQTLNHNVMYWYQQKSSQAPKLLFHYYDKDFNNEADTPDNFQSRRPNTSFCFLDIRSPGLGDTAMYLCATSTVRGSPLHFGNGTRLTVT.

The chain links TRBV28 to TRBJ2-6; D is unclear. The germline V gene has CDR1 MDHEN and CDR2 SYDVKM. This CDR3 is 13 amino acids long. The germline V and J ends were trimmed by 8 bases and 0 bases, with 5 bases remaining between them. The DNA of the CDR3 is TGTGCCAGCCACTTCTCTGGGGCCAACGTCCTGACTTTC. Residues: CASHFSGANVLTF.

The chain combines TRBV15 with TRBJ1-4, with D possibly TRBD1 on 5 matching bases. Germline CDR1 LNHNV, CDR2 YYDKDF (reference sequence). V was shortened by 0 bases and J by 8 bases, with 10 bases between the two germline ends. This CDR3 is built from 14 residues. The CDR3 here is CATSRDRAREKLFF. The DNA for the CDR3 is TGTGCCACCAGCAGAGACAGGGCGAGGGAAAAACTGTTTTTT.

In its sample, this clone was seen a few times. The rearrangement joins TRBV9 to TRBJ2-6, with no clear D. V was pared by 0 bases and J by 0 bases, with 7 bases between. The CDR3 runs 16 residues. Germline CDR1 and CDR2: SGDLS and YYNGEE. CDR3 nucleotide sequence: TGTGCCAGCAGCGTAGTGTGGAGCTCTGGGGCCAACGTCCTGACTTTC. It translates to CASSVVWSSGANVLTF.

The CDR3 DNA reads TGTGCCAGCTCACCAGGGCAGGACAATGAGCAGTTCTTC. Encoded protein: CASSPGQDNEQFF. The genes are TRBV18 and TRBJ2-1, with D hard to call. The CDR3 sequence is 13 residues long. Germline CDR1 is KGHSH and CDR2 is LQKENI. V was shortened by 2 bases and J by 5 bases, with 7 bases between the two germline ends. The full variable domain, with the rest looked up from reference TRBV18 and TRBJ2-1, is NAGVMQNPRHLVRRRGQEARLRCSPMKGHSHVYWYRQLPEEGLKFMVYLQKENIIDESGMPKERFSAEFPKEGPSILRIQQVVRGDSAAYFCASSPGQDNEQFFGPGTRLTVL.

This clone has a handful of counts. V usage is TRBV6-1 and J usage is TRBJ2-3, with D possibly TRBD1 on 6 matching bases. CDR1 is MNHNS and CDR2 is SASEGT in the germline V gene. Trimming removed 11 bases at V and 3 bases at J, with 15 bases between. This CDR3 has 13 residues. In DNA, the CDR3 is TGTGCCGGAAGGTCGGGACAAACAGATACGCAGTATTTT. This translates into CAGRSGQTDTQYF.

The chain carries TRBV5-4 and TRBJ2-4; 12 bases agree with TRBD1. The germline CDR1 and CDR2 sequences are SGHNT and YYREEE (reference sequence). V was pared by 4 bases and J by 13 bases, with 9 bases of the junction left unmatched. CDR3 length: 14 residues. CDR3 bases: TGTGCCAGCAGCACGGGACAGGGGGCGGGGGTACAGTACTTC. Translating it yields CASSTGQGAGVQYF.

The V call is TRBV7-9, the J call TRBJ1-4; D gene uncertain. Germline assignment: CDR1 SEHNR and CDR2 FQNEAQ (reference sequence). V was trimmed by 1 base and J by 10 bases, leaving 10 bases between them. The CDR3 covers 13 residues. The CDR3 here is CASSLVRSGKLFF. CDR3 DNA sequence: TGTGCCAGCAGCTTAGTTCGTTCGGGAAAACTGTTTTTT. The full variable domain, with the rest looked up from reference TRBV7-9 and TRBJ1-4, is DTGVSQNPRHKITKRGQNVTFRCDPISEHNRLYWYRQTLGQGPEFLTYFQNEAQLEKSRLLSDRFSAERPKGSFSTLEIQRTEQGDSAMYLCASSLVRSGKLFFGSGTQLSVL.

This clone turned up a few times. The chain carries TRBV4-1 and TRBJ2-2; D may be TRBD1 (6 bases). The germline V gene encodes CDR1 MGHRA and CDR2 YSYEKL. CDR3 size: 15 residues. Trimming cost V 4 bases and J 0 bases, with 9 bases left between them. CDR3 sequence reads: CASSRGTTNTGELFF. CDR3 DNA: TGCGCCAGCAGCCGAGGGACAACGAACACCGGGGAGCTGTTTTTT.

The rearrangement joins TRBV30 to TRBJ1-1; 8 positions match TRBD1. Trimming removed 3 bases from V and 6 bases from J; junction bases left unmatched: 9. Germline CDR1 reads GTSNPN; CDR2 reads SVGIG (reference sequence). The CDR3 sequence is 14 residues long. The CDR3 loop reads CAWRKPLQGAEAFF. Written as DNA, the CDR3 is TGTGCCTGGAGAAAACCTCTACAGGGGGCTGAAGCTTTCTTT.

The gene calls are TRBV5-1 and TRBJ2-3; 7 nucleotides agree with TRBD1. The CDR3 sequence is 14 residues long. V was clipped by 6 bases and J by 0 bases; unmatched bases: 4. The V gene's germline CDR1 is SGHRS and CDR2 YFSETQ. The CDR3: CASIRDSSTDTQYF. The CDR3 nucleotides read TGCGCCAGCATCAGGGACAGCAGCACAGATACGCAGTATTTT.

The chain carries TRBV7-6 and TRBJ2-5; D is unresolved. V was pared by 3 bases and J by 5 bases, with 10 bases between. Germline V lookup: CDR1 SGHVS, CDR2 FNYEAQ. The length of the CDR3 is 13 residues. The DNA of the CDR3 is TGTGCCAGCAGCTTTGGGCCCTGGGAGACCCAGTACTTC. Protein product: CASSFGPWETQYF.

This clone showed up just a few times. J is TRBJ2-1 and V is TRBV7-2; 9 bases agree with TRBD1. The CDR3 runs 14 residues. CDR1 and CDR2 from the germline V gene are SGHTA and FQGNSA. V lost 5 bases to trimming and J lost 5 bases; unmatched junction nucleotides: 4. The CDR3 DNA reads TGTGCCAGCAGCATGGACAGGGGAGACAATGAGCAGTTCTTC. It codes for CASSMDRGDNEQFF.

This clone was recorded a few times. This chain uses TRBV10-2 with TRBJ1-5; 7 bases align to TRBD1. V dropped 6 bases and J dropped 6; count of bases not matched to a gene: 5. Germline CDR1 reads WSHSY; CDR2 reads SAAADI. The CDR3 loop spans 13 amino acids. The CDR3: CASSYRGGQPQHF. The CDR3, as DNA: TGCGCCAGCAGCTACAGGGGTGGTCAGCCCCAGCATTTT.

The CDR3 loop is CASSLREAGANVLTF. The CDR3 DNA follows: TGCGCCAGCAGCCTCCGGGAGGCTGGGGCCAACGTCCTGACTTTC. The J gene is TRBJ2-6, the V gene TRBV4-1; TRBD2 matches at 7 bases. The CDR3 is made up of 15 amino acids. The germline CDR1 and CDR2 sequences are MGHRA and YSYEKL. Losses at the gene ends were 4 bases for V and 2 bases for J; bases not matched to a gene: 2.

The sample holds a few counts of this clone. V and J are TRBV5-4 and TRBJ2-2, with a possible D match to TRBD2 (5 bases). The CDR3 covers 14 residues. The V end lost 4 bases, the J end lost 5 bases, and 12 bases lay between the germline ends. Germline CDR1 and CDR2: SGHNT and YYREEE (reference sequence). The CDR3 sequence: CASSAGGRTGELFF. CDR3 nucleotide sequence: TGTGCCAGCAGCGCGGGCGGAAGGACCGGGGAGCTGTTTTTT.

The sample holds a few counts of this clone. This chain connects TRBV7-8 to TRBJ2-1; weak D call: TRBD1 (5 bases). Trimming pared 5 bases from V and 0 bases from J, leaving 14 bases between. The CDR3 has 16 amino acids. Germline V lookup: CDR1 SGHVS, CDR2 FQNEAQ. The CDR3 here is CASSIQGASSYNEQFF. The CDR3 DNA sequence: TGTGCCAGCAGCATTCAGGGTGCGAGCTCCTACAATGAGCAGTTCTTC.

This clone was seen a handful of times. The chain joins TRBV18 to TRBJ2-7, with D perhaps TRBD1 (5 bases). The CDR3 is 14 amino acids. Germline CDR1 is KGHSH and CDR2 is LQKENI. V was cut by 2 bases and J by 0 bases, with 8 bases left in between. CDR3 DNA: TGTGCCAGCTCACCATTTCAGGGCTCCTACGAGCAGTACTTC. Its translation: CASSPFQGSYEQYF.

The chain combines TRBV29-1 with TRBJ2-1; 7 nucleotides align to TRBD2. The CDR3 sequence is 16 residues long. The germline gives CDR1 SQVTM, CDR2 ANQGSEA. With V trimmed by 7 bases and J by 0 bases, 12 bases remained unmatched. In DNA, the CDR3 is TGCAGCGCACCCCGGCGGGGGAATAACTCCTACAATGAGCAGTTCTTC. This gives the protein CSAPRRGNNSYNEQFF.

V and J are TRBV30 and TRBJ1-5, with 9 bases identical to TRBD1. In germline, CDR1 is GTSNPN, CDR2 SVGIG (reference sequence). The V and J ends lost 3 bases and 1 base, in that order; junction bases with no gene match: 10. The CDR3 has 17 residues. CDR3 in amino acids: CAWSRDRAGGSNQPQHF. CDR3 nucleotides: TGTGCCTGGAGCCGGGACAGGGCCGGAGGGAGCAATCAGCCCCAGCATTTT. The full variable domain, in which reference TRBV30 and TRBJ1-5 provide the parts outside the CDR3, is SQTIHQWPATLVQPVGSPLSLECTVEGTSNPNLYWYRQAAGRGLQLLFYSVGIGQISSEVPQNLSASRPQDRQFILSSKKLLLSDSGFYLCAWSRDRAGGSNQPQHFGDGTRLSIL.

This clone came up a few times. This chain's CDR3 is CASSQNSNSYEQYF. The CDR3 coding sequence is TGCGCCAGCAGCCAAAATAGCAACTCCTACGAGCAGTACTTC. The genes are TRBV23-1 and TRBJ2-7, with D unresolved. TRBV23-1 is marked as an open reading frame, function uncertain. This CDR3 has 14 residues. Trimming shortened V by 6 bases and J by 0 bases, and 12 bases separated the two germline ends.

This clone showed up just a few times. The V call is TRBV5-1, the J call TRBJ2-1; 7 bases are shared with TRBD1. The CDR3 covers 14 residues. J lost 6 bases, V lost 3 bases, and 6 bases had no gene match. In germline, CDR1 is SGHRS, CDR2 YFSETQ. CDR3 DNA sequence: TGCGCCAGCAGCTGGGGACAGTCCGGCAATGAGCAGTTCTTC. It encodes CASSWGQSGNEQFF.

This clone was observed a handful of times. The CDR3 nucleotides are TGTGCCAGCAGTTTAAGGAACAGGGACGTGGGCCAGTACTTC. It translates to CASSLRNRDVGQYF. The chain couples TRBV28 to TRBJ2-5, with D perhaps TRBD1 (6 bases). The germline V and J ends were trimmed by 2 bases and 10 bases, with 17 bases remaining between them. There are 14 residues in the CDR3. Germline V gives CDR1 MDHEN, CDR2 SYDVKM. Supplemented by reference TRBV28 and TRBJ2-5, the full variable domain reads DVKVTQSSRYLVKRTGEKVFLECVQDMDHENMFWYRQDPGLGLRLIYFSYDVKMKEKGDIPEGYSVSREKKERFSLILESASTNQTSMYLCASSLRNRDVGQYFGPGTRLLVL.

CDR3 in amino acids: CASSLEYLSSYNEQFF. The CDR3 coding sequence is TGTGCCAGCAGCTTAGAGTACTTGAGCTCCTACAATGAGCAGTTCTTC. The chain employs TRBV7-6 and TRBJ2-1; D is ambiguous. CDR1 is SGHVS, CDR2 FNYEAQ, per germline. V was trimmed by 1 base and J by 0 bases, leaving 10 bases between them. The CDR3 covers 16 residues.

The table lists this clone with a few counts. This sequence joins TRBV29-1 and TRBJ1-2; D is ambiguous. Trimming took off 8 bases at V and 7 bases at J, with 17 bases between the two ends. Germline V gene data show CDR1 as SQVTM and CDR2 as ANQGSEA. The CDR3 has 12 amino acids. The CDR3 here is CSFLAGSFGYTF. The CDR3 nucleotides read TGCAGCTTTTTGGCGGGGAGCTTTGGCTACACCTTC.

This clone was counted only a few times. This sequence joins TRBV5-1 and TRBJ2-3; unclear D gene. CDR1 is SGHRS, CDR2 YFSETQ, per germline. The CDR3 is 13 amino acids. Trimming left V 6 bases short and J 5 bases short, with 13 bases between. The CDR3 DNA reads as TGCGCCAGCAATCAACCCGGTGGAGATACGCAGTATTTT. Translation gives CASNQPGGDTQYF.

A single count supports this clone. This chain joins TRBV27 and TRBJ1-2; 11 bases agree with TRBD1. Germline CDR1 reads MNHEY; CDR2 reads SMNVEV (reference sequence). V lost 4 bases and J lost 0; bases outside the gene matches: 4. The CDR3 runs to 16 residues. In DNA, the CDR3 is TGTGCCAGCAGTTGGCGGGACAGGGGGTCTAACTATGGCTACACCTTC. Translating it yields CASSWRDRGSNYGYTF.